This T cell receptor (beta chain) is from a study of shared T cell receptors in the human thymus. The CDR3 consists of 16 residues. The V and J ends lost 5 bases and 0 bases, in that order; junction bases with no gene match: 10. Germline assignment: CDR1 SGHNT and CDR2 YYREEE (reference sequence). Clones were sequenced by immunoSEQ multiplex PCR, and TCRdb holds only the in-frame ones, with some missing. The sample has about 660,000 clones, approximately 87% seen once; the top ten hold over 0.008%. The same data also contributed to another study, on human thymus T cells. That study reports: Thymus specimens were resections from corrective heart surgery. Thymic and blood repertoires seemed to favor certain V and J genes. Related research described strongly overlapping thymic repertoires in unrelated people.

The source is a boy less than two years old with a congenital heart defect. The sequenced material came from thymocytes. The chain combines TRBV5-4 with TRBJ1-2; 7 nucleotides line up with TRBD1. For the CDR3, the DNA is TGTGCCAGCAGTCCCGGGACAGCACTCTCTAACTATGGCTACACCTTC. Translated: CASSPGTALSNYGYTF.